The clone carrying this TCR beta chain was seen only a few times. No antigen is known for it. The CDR3 length is 13 residues. TCR cDNA molecules were tagged individually, and each one carried a unique molecular identifier. TCRdb independently ran MiXCR on the 5' RACE reads; one entry per CDR3 protein. The sample contains about 47,000 distinct CDR3 sequences, 10% to 15% of which appear only once. Time point defined: sample taken at primary tumor resection. No cell sorting; template was whole RNA from tumor, lung tissue or PBMC. This sample was taken from a study of spatial heterogeneity in lung cancer. At the level of the study: Among detected sequences, beta-chain ones consistently exceeded alpha-chain ones in number. Broader study findings: Compared with follow-up, resection was when ubiquitous expanded tumor TCRs appeared in blood more.

The sequence came from a female donor with early-stage non-small cell lung cancer. The V gene is TRBV21-1, the J gene TRBJ2-7; TRBD1 is the table's D call, not checked against the DNA. TRBV21-1 is recorded as a pseudogene. Sequenced here: PBMCs, sampled at surgery. CDR3 DNA: TGTGCCAGCAGCAAACGGGACAGCTACGAGCAGTACTTC. This sequence encodes CASSKRDSYEQYF.